Below, 23 T cell receptor beta chains from the same sample are listed, as sequenced in a study of T cell repertoires in cytomegalovirus infection. TCRdb redid the calling of the reads with MiXCR, one entry per CDR3 protein. The sample includes 560,000 or so distinct CDR3 sequences, 15% to 20% of them seen just once. The material sequenced was CD8+ T cells from PBMCs. The receptors originated from a human donor in good health (CMV status not recorded). Some clones in this sample may be carry-over from other donors' samples.

This clonotype occurred many times. This chain connects TRBV20-1 to TRBJ2-1; D call uncertain. V dropped 6 bases and J dropped 0 bases, with 9 bases sitting between them. CDR1 DFQATT and CDR2 SNEGSKA come from the germline V gene (reference sequence). This CDR3 comprises 13 residues. CDR3 DNA sequence: TGCAGTGCCGCAGCACTCTCCTACAATGAGCAGTTCTTC. Its protein product is CSAAALSYNEQFF.

The CDR3 spells CASSEVIFYEQYF. DNA of the CDR3: TGTGCCAGCAGTGAAGTCATATTCTACGAGCAGTACTTC. The V call is TRBV6-1, the J call TRBJ2-7; no clear D gene. Germline V gene sequence: CDR1 MNHNS, CDR2 SASEGT. The V and J ends lost 1 base and 3 bases respectively, with 7 bases between them. This CDR3 comprises 13 residues.

In this sample, this clonotype turned up a few times. The genes are TRBV7-3 and TRBJ1-2; D is ambiguous. V was cut by 1 base and J by 5 bases, with 11 bases left in between. Per the germline V gene, CDR1 is SGHTA and CDR2 is FQGTGA. This CDR3 region has 14 residues. CDR3 bases: TGTGCCAGCAGCTTAAGTACCAGCTCATATGGCTACACCTTC. This translates into CASSLSTSSYGYTF. The whole variable domain, filled in from reference TRBV7-3 and TRBJ1-2, reads GAGVSQTPSNKVTEKGKYVELRCDPISGHTALYWYRQSLGQGPEFLIYFQGTGAADDSGLPNDRFFAVRPEGSVSTLKIQRTERGDSAVYLCASSLSTSSYGYTFGSGTRLTVV.

This clonotype was detected ten times or more. This chain links TRBV7-9 with TRBJ1-6, with TRBD1 as a possible D gene (5 bases). Germline V gene data show CDR1 as SEHNR and CDR2 as FQNEAQ (reference sequence). The CDR3 is 15 residues long. The V end was cut by 2 bases, the J end by 6 bases, with 11 bases between. CDR3 sequence reads: CASSLTKGLNSPLHF. The DNA for the CDR3 is TGTGCCAGCAGCTTAACGAAGGGGCTTAATTCACCCCTCCACTTT. Using reference TRBV7-9 and TRBJ1-6 for the parts outside the CDR3, the full variable domain is DTGVSQNPRHKITKRGQNVTFRCDPISEHNRLYWYRQTLGQGPEFLTYFQNEAQLEKSRLLSDRFSAERPKGSFSTLEIQRTEQGDSAMYLCASSLTKGLNSPLHFGNGTRLTVT.

This clonotype was found a few times. The chain recombines TRBV20-1 with TRBJ2-7; a weak D match, TRBD1 (5 bases). The V gene's germline CDR1 is DFQATT and CDR2 SNEGSKA (reference sequence). V lost 0 bases, J lost 1 base, and 22 bases lay in between. This CDR3 region has 18 residues. As DNA, the CDR3 is TGCAGTGCTAGAGATAGTGGACAACCAAGTAACCGTTCCTACGAGCAGTACTTC. Translated: CSARDSGQPSNRSYEQYF.

This clonotype was seen repeatedly, ten times or more. The chain is built from TRBV12-3 or TRBV12-4 and TRBJ1-1; a possible D gene is TRBD1 (6 bases). Trimming shortened V by 7 bases and J by 4 bases, and 22 bases separated the two germline ends. This CDR3 has 16 amino acids. The CDR3 protein is CASKMASSSGVTEAFF. The DNA for the CDR3 is TGTGCCAGCAAAATGGCCTCCTCCTCAGGGGTCACTGAAGCTTTCTTT.

The genes are TRBV7-3 and TRBJ2-1, with TRBD2 matching 9 bases. The CDR3 has 15 amino acids. CDR1 and CDR2 from the germline V gene are SGHTA and FQGTGA. V shed 1 base and J 9 bases; nucleotides not matched to a gene: 7. CDR3 sequence (DNA): TGTGCCAGCAGCTTAAATTGCGGGGGGGCCAGTGAGCAGTTCTTC. Translation: CASSLNCGGASEQFF. Using reference TRBV7-3 and TRBJ2-1 for the parts outside the CDR3, the full variable domain is GAGVSQTPSNKVTEKGKYVELRCDPISGHTALYWYRQSLGQGPEFLIYFQGTGAADDSGLPNDRFFAVRPEGSVSTLKIQRTERGDSAVYLCASSLNCGGASEQFFGPGTRLTVL.

In its sample, this clonotype was seen many times. This chain uses TRBV7-9 with TRBJ1-1, with D perhaps matching TRBD1 (5 bases). Germline V gene lookup returns CDR1 SEHNR and CDR2 FQNEAQ (reference sequence). Trimming removed 6 bases at V and 1 base at J, with 18 bases between. This CDR3 contains 16 residues. The CDR3 spells CASRGVVGGGNTEAFF. DNA for the CDR3: TGTGCCAGCAGGGGGGTTGTGGGTGGAGGGAACACTGAAGCTTTCTTT.

This clonotype was observed many times. V and J are TRBV12-3 or TRBV12-4 and TRBJ2-1; 14 nucleotides match TRBD2. This CDR3 contains 15 residues. Trimming removed 6 bases from V and 7 bases from J; junction bases left unmatched: 5. The CDR3 spells CASRTSGRAWNEQFF. In DNA form, the CDR3 reads TGTGCCAGCAGGACTAGCGGGAGGGCCTGGAATGAGCAGTTCTTC.

The chain is built from TRBV2 and TRBJ1-2; D call uncertain. CDR1 and CDR2 (germline): SNHLY, FYNNEI. The CDR3 is 18 amino acids. Trimming pared 8 bases from V and 4 bases from J, leaving 29 bases between. The CDR3 is CASAGEADIGPGPYGYTF. Written as DNA, the CDR3 is TGTGCCAGCGCGGGTGAAGCCGATATCGGACCCGGCCCCTATGGCTACACCTTC.

In this sample, this clonotype turned up a few times. The V and J genes are TRBV29-1 and TRBJ1-2; perhaps TRBD1 as D (6 bases). Trimming shortened V by 6 bases and J by 3 bases, and 23 bases separated the two germline ends. Germline CDR1 is SQVTM and CDR2 is ANQGSEA. The CDR3 length is 16 residues. CDR3 DNA sequence: TGCAGCGTCACGGGGGATGCGAAGGGGGAACACTATGGCTACACCTTC. It is translated as CSVTGDAKGEHYGYTF.

At least ten counts were recorded for this clonotype. The J gene is TRBJ1-2, the V gene TRBV12-3 or TRBV12-4; no definite D call. The CDR3 runs to 14 residues. Trimming stripped 6 bases from V and 8 bases from J, with 19 bases between. CDR3 protein: CASSSGPTVWGYTF. The CDR3 DNA is TGTGCCAGCAGCTCAGGACCGACGGTGTGGGGCTACACCTTC.

A few counts support this clonotype. The chain recombines TRBV4-1 with TRBJ2-5; no clear D. Trimming shortened V by 0 bases and J by 4 bases, and 9 bases separated the two germline ends. This CDR3 contains 14 residues. Germline CDR1 MGHRA, CDR2 YSYEKL. CDR3 sequence (DNA): TGCGCCAGCAGCCAAGATCTAAGTCCAGAGACCCAGTACTTC. Amino acid sequence: CASSQDLSPETQYF.

This clonotype was detected ten times or more. The rearrangement uses TRBV5-1 and TRBJ1-2; maybe TRBD1 (6 bases). The V end was cut by 7 bases, the J end by 2 bases, with 15 bases between. The CDR3 is 14 amino acids. The germline CDR1 and CDR2 sequences are SGHRS and YFSETQ. The CDR3 nucleotides read TGCGCCAGCGGGACCCCGACAGGAAACTATGGCTACACCTTC. It specifies CASGTPTGNYGYTF.

The rearrangement joins TRBV9 to TRBJ2-2; TRBD2 might be the D (5 bases). V was shortened by 4 bases and J by 3 bases, with 16 bases between the two germline ends. Germline values: CDR1 SGDLS, CDR2 YYNGEE. CDR3 size: 16 residues. The CDR3 region is CASSHRGRVYTGELFF. The CDR3, as DNA: TGTGCCAGCAGCCATCGGGGTAGGGTTTACACCGGGGAGCTGTTTTTT.

This clonotype was counted ten times or more. This sequence joins TRBV7-9 and TRBJ2-7, with D perhaps TRBD1 or TRBD2 (5 bases each). This CDR3 contains 15 residues. V was clipped by 2 bases and J by 5 bases, with 16 bases between them. Germline V CDR1 and CDR2: SEHNR, FQNEAQ (reference sequence). The CDR3 is CASSLPRGTKDEQYF. The CDR3 region has the DNA TGTGCCAGCAGCTTACCTCGAGGGACCAAGGACGAGCAGTACTTC.

The chain couples TRBV4-1 to TRBJ1-2; D might be TRBD1 (5 bases). The germline V gene has CDR1 MGHRA and CDR2 YSYEKL. V was shortened by 4 bases and J by 2 bases, with 8 bases between the two germline ends. The CDR3 length is 13 residues. CDR3 residues: CASSPRQNYGYTF. The CDR3 nucleotides read TGCGCCAGCAGCCCTCGACAGAACTATGGCTACACCTTC.

This clonotype appeared a few times. The chain joins TRBV5-1 to TRBJ1-1; D not resolved. The length of the CDR3 is 11 residues. V lost 5 bases and J lost 5, with 7 bases in between. Germline assignment: CDR1 SGHRS and CDR2 YFSETQ. As DNA, the CDR3 is TGCGCCAGCAGAGATGGGACTGAAGCTTTCTTT. It translates to CASRDGTEAFF.

This clonotype turned up a few times. Possible read error: a much larger clone is one base away. CDR3 DNA: TGTGCCAGCAGCTTAGAAGTAGATACGCAGTATTTT. Its translation: CASSLEVDTQYF. The chain joins TRBV7-9 to TRBJ2-3; no firm D call. Looked up from germline, CDR1 is SEHNR and CDR2 is FQNEAQ (reference sequence). Trimming removed 1 base at V and 5 bases at J, with 4 bases between. CDR3 length equals 12 residues.

The chain has TRBV4-1 and TRBJ2-5; D is unclear. The CDR3 length is 16 residues. The ends were cut back, 4 bases at V and 0 bases at J, with 15 bases in the middle. The V gene's germline CDR1 is MGHRA and CDR2 YSYEKL. The DNA for the CDR3 is TGCGCCAGCAGCCCAGATCATTTGGAGTACCAAGAGACCCAGTACTTC. Encoded protein: CASSPDHLEYQETQYF.

A note on this clonotype: A read error may explain this, as a much larger clone is one base away. The CDR3, as DNA: TGTGCCATCACCAAGACAGTGAAAACTGAAGCTTTCTTT. Amino acid sequence: CAITKTVKTEAFF. V usage is TRBV10-3 and J usage is TRBJ1-1, with D possibly matching TRBD1 (5 bases). The CDR3 totals 13 residues. In germline, CDR1 is ENHRY, CDR2 SYGVKD.

V usage is TRBV6-5 and J usage is TRBJ1-2; D is unclear. Germline CDR1 is MNHEY and CDR2 is SVGAGI. This CDR3 region has 15 residues. The V end was cut by 0 bases, the J end by 9 bases, with 17 bases between. CDR3 residues: CASSYSEEKCCSYTF. The CDR3 DNA reads as TGTGCCAGCAGTTACTCAGAGGAAAAGTGCTGTAGCTACACCTTC.

This clonotype was counted between two and nine times. J is TRBJ1-1 and V is TRBV4-1; D is possibly TRBD1 (5 bases). This CDR3 is 15 amino acids long. The germline V gene encodes CDR1 MGHRA and CDR2 YSYEKL. V lost 5 bases to trimming and J lost 1 base, with 14 bases between them. The CDR3 DNA sequence: TGCGCCAGCAGCTACCCGGGACCGAGGAACACTGAAGCTTTCTTT. The encoded protein is CASSYPGPRNTEAFF.